These 31 T cell receptor beta chains were sequenced from one sample in a study of cytomegalovirus exposure and HLA in healthy donors. PCR was performed using 60 Vbeta and 13 Jbeta primers. Only in-frame clones appear in the TCRdb table, and some are missing; sequencing was by immunoSEQ multiplex PCR. Altogether under 150,000 clones are present, under 90% being singletons, with the ten largest covering about 0.71%. Sequencing was done on a sample of PBMCs. The source is a young man in good health and CMV-seronegative.

This chain connects TRBV7-9 to TRBJ2-3; 12 bases fit TRBD1. Germline V lookup: CDR1 SEHNR, CDR2 FQNEAQ (reference sequence). Losses at the gene ends were 3 bases for V and 11 bases for J; bases not matched to a gene: 9. The CDR3 contains 15 residues. The CDR3 protein is CASSFWGTGGDQQYF. The CDR3 DNA reads TGTGCCAGCAGCTTTTGGGGGACAGGGGGCGATCAGCAGTATTTT.

This chain uses TRBV7-9 with TRBJ1-3; D not certain. CDR3 length: 13 residues. Per germline, CDR1 SEHNR and CDR2 FQNEAQ (reference sequence). The germline V and J ends were trimmed by 5 bases and 4 bases, with 9 bases remaining between them. The CDR3 reads CASSPTQGNTIYF. Written as DNA, the CDR3 is TGTGCCAGCAGCCCCACGCAGGGAAACACCATATATTTT. The full variable domain, completed using reference TRBV7-9 and TRBJ1-3, is DTGVSQNPRHKITKRGQNVTFRCDPISEHNRLYWYRQTLGQGPEFLTYFQNEAQLEKSRLLSDRFSAERPKGSFSTLEIQRTEQGDSAMYLCASSPTQGNTIYFGEGSWLTVV.

This clone was picked up a small number of times. V gene TRBV29-1 combines with J gene TRBJ2-1; D unresolved. Germline V lookup: CDR1 SQVTM, CDR2 ANQGSEA. The CDR3 contains 12 residues. V was cut by 6 bases and J by 4 bases, with 10 bases left in between. This CDR3 is CSVIALYNEQFF. The DNA for the CDR3 is TGCAGCGTGATAGCTCTGTACAATGAGCAGTTCTTC.

The rearrangement links TRBV6-6 to TRBJ2-7; 9 bases map to TRBD1. Trimming took 6 bases from V and 4 from J; bases not matched to a gene: 10. CDR1 and CDR2 (germline): MNHNY, SVGAGI (reference sequence). The CDR3 contains 15 residues. In DNA form, the CDR3 reads TGTGCCAGCAGCCCCGGACAGGGGATTGCGTACGAGCAGTACTTC. Its translation: CASSPGQGIAYEQYF.

This chain links TRBV28 with TRBJ2-1; the match to TRBD2 covers 9 bases. V trimming: 7 bases; J trimming: 6 bases; junction bases outside the gene matches: 10. The germline gives CDR1 MDHEN, CDR2 SYDVKM. The CDR3 extends over 15 amino acids. CDR3 residues: CASIAGLAYSNEQFF. The CDR3 region has the DNA TGTGCCAGCATCGCCGGACTAGCGTATTCCAATGAGCAGTTCTTC.

The chain employs TRBV27 and TRBJ1-2, with 7 bases lining up with TRBD1. The CDR3 spans 15 residues. With 4 bases clipped from V and 6 bases from J, the junction kept 11 bases outside the gene matches. Germline CDR1 and CDR2: MNHEY and SMNVEV (reference sequence). The CDR3 DNA follows: TGTGCCAGCAGTTCCTTCGGCAGGGGGGCGAATGGCTACACCTTC. The encoded protein is CASSSFGRGANGYTF.

The V and J genes are TRBV19 and TRBJ2-5; weak D call: TRBD1 (6 bases). CDR1 LNHDA and CDR2 SQIVND come from the germline V gene (reference sequence). V lost 1 base to trimming and J lost 2 bases, with 11 bases between them. This CDR3 comprises 15 residues. As DNA, the CDR3 is TGTGCCAGTAGTATAGTCGCGAGGGGGCAAGAGACCCAGTACTTC. Protein product: CASSIVARGQETQYF.

This clone appeared once. The rearrangement uses TRBV25-1 and TRBJ2-7, with TRBD1 matching over 10 bases. With 8 bases clipped from V and 7 bases from J, the junction kept 14 bases outside the gene matches. Germline assignment: CDR1 MGHDK and CDR2 SYGVNS. This CDR3 has 15 amino acids. Here the CDR3 reads CASGSRTGGRGEQYF. The CDR3 coding sequence is TGTGCCAGCGGCTCTAGGACAGGGGGAAGGGGGGAGCAGTACTTC.

Of note for this clone: An end of the junction differs from the germline gene, which may be a read error. The chain couples TRBV7-7 to TRBJ2-3; the match to TRBD2 covers 7 bases. CDR3 length: 16 residues. Germline CDR1 is SSHAT and CDR2 is FNYEAQ (reference sequence). This CDR3 is CASSSIVAGATDTQYF. DNA of the CDR3: TGTGCTAGCAGCTCGATTGTAGCGGGCGCCACAGATACGCAGTATTTT.

The chain combines TRBV7-9 with TRBJ1-2; D remains unclear. Germline V gene lookup returns CDR1 SEHNR and CDR2 FQNEAQ (reference sequence). Trimming pared 3 bases from V and 5 bases from J, leaving 4 bases between. The CDR3 length is 11 residues. CDR3 nucleotide sequence: TGTGCCAGCAGCTTTAAATATGGCTACACCTTC. Amino acid sequence: CASSFKYGYTF.

This clone showed up just a few times. The genes are TRBV5-6 and TRBJ1-6; D is uncertain. Germline CDR1 SGHDT, CDR2 YYEEEE. With 4 bases removed from V and 0 bases from J, the gap between germline ends came to 20 bases. CDR3 length: 19 amino acids. CDR3 amino acids: CASSPRDQTPSSYNSPLHF. CDR3 in DNA: TGTGCCAGCAGCCCTCGGGATCAAACACCTAGCTCCTATAATTCACCCCTCCACTTT.

This chain links TRBV5-8 with TRBJ1-2, with D possibly matching TRBD1 (6 bases). Trimming took 5 bases from V and 7 from J, leaving 18 bases between them. The length of the CDR3 is 14 residues. The germline gives CDR1 SGHTS, CDR2 YDEGEE. The CDR3 coding sequence is TGTGCCAGCAGGCTGTCTGGGACAATTCCTGGCTACACCTTC. Its translation: CASRLSGTIPGYTF.

The V call is TRBV7-2, the J call TRBJ2-1; possible D gene TRBD1, 5 bases. V was shortened by 1 base and J by 6 bases, with 13 bases between the two germline ends. This CDR3 is 15 amino acids long. Germline V gene lookup returns CDR1 SGHTA and CDR2 FQGNSA. The CDR3, as DNA: TGTGCCAGCAGCTTAGACAGGACGTATTTCAATGAGCAGTTCTTC. Its protein is CASSLDRTYFNEQFF.

This clone showed up just a few times. The chain employs TRBV19 and TRBJ1-6; 9 bases map to TRBD1. Germline assignment: CDR1 LNHDA and CDR2 SQIVND (reference sequence). The CDR3 spans 14 residues. V shed 3 bases, J shed 9 bases, and the junction held 3 bases outside the gene matches. CDR3 protein: CASSIGTGSSPLHF. Here the CDR3 DNA reads TGTGCCAGTAGTATTGGGACAGGGAGTTCACCCCTCCACTTT.

This chain links TRBV7-3 with TRBJ1-1; possible D gene TRBD1, 6 bases. Germline lookup yields CDR1 SGHTA and CDR2 FQGTGA. This CDR3 spans 16 amino acids. The V and J ends lost 2 bases and 1 base respectively, with 14 bases between them. CDR3 coding DNA: TGTGCCAGCAGCTTAGATGGGGGGGCTCCGAACACTGAAGCTTTCTTT. Translation gives CASSLDGGAPNTEAFF.

The chain carries TRBV5-1 and TRBJ2-1, with D hard to call. The V end was cut by 5 bases, the J end by 0 bases, with 12 bases between. CDR3 size: 15 residues. Germline V CDR1 and CDR2: SGHRS, YFSETQ. In nucleotides, the CDR3 is TGCGCCAGCAGATATAACAGCAACTCCTACAATGAGCAGTTCTTC. Its translation is CASRYNSNSYNEQFF.

This clone was picked up a small number of times. The chain joins TRBV6-6 to TRBJ2-7, with 10 nucleotides matching TRBD1. CDR1 MNHNY and CDR2 SVGAGI come from the germline V gene (reference sequence). After removal of 5 bases from V and 2 bases from J, the junction contained 6 bases not matched to a gene. The length of the CDR3 is 15 residues. CDR3 protein: CASSLGQGVPYEQYF. For the CDR3, the DNA is TGTGCCAGCAGTCTTGGACAGGGGGTCCCCTACGAGCAGTACTTC.

The chain uses TRBV27 and TRBJ1-6; no clear D. The CDR3 is 14 residues long. Trimming pared 2 bases from V and 5 bases from J, leaving 7 bases between. Germline V gene sequence: CDR1 MNHEY, CDR2 SMNVEV (reference sequence). CDR3 DNA: TGTGCCAGCAGTTTACCGAGCGATAATTCACCCCTCCACTTT. It translates to CASSLPSDNSPLHF.

This clone was picked up a small number of times. The V and J genes are TRBV6-5 and TRBJ2-7; 7 bases match TRBD2. The germline V gene encodes CDR1 MNHEY and CDR2 SVGAGI. With V trimmed by 6 bases and J by 5 bases, 10 bases remained unmatched. This CDR3 is built from 14 residues. The DNA of the CDR3 is TGTGCCAGCAGCCACGGGGCGGCGGGGGACGAGCAGTACTTC. Translating gives CASSHGAAGDEQYF.

The rearrangement joins TRBV27 to TRBJ1-1; tentative D call: TRBD1 (5 bases). The CDR3 is 17 residues long. Germline CDR1 reads MNHEY; CDR2 reads SMNVEV (reference sequence). V gave up 2 bases and J gave up 1 base, with 17 bases separating them. The CDR3 reads CASSLQPTGLKNTEAFF. CDR3 bases: TGTGCCAGCAGTTTACAGCCGACGGGACTTAAGAACACTGAAGCTTTCTTT.

This rearrangement joins TRBV7-2 to TRBJ1-6; D is perhaps TRBD1 (6 bases). This CDR3 has 13 residues. V was shortened by 5 bases and J by 10 bases, with 12 bases between the two germline ends. The V gene's germline CDR1 is SGHTA and CDR2 FQGNSA. The CDR3: CASSRNRDSPLHF. As DNA, the CDR3 is TGTGCCAGCAGCCGAAACAGGGACTCACCCCTCCACTTT.

The chain combines TRBV7-9 with TRBJ1-1; D ambiguous. The CDR3 is 14 amino acids. Trimming shortened V by 6 bases and J by 5 bases, and 16 bases separated the two germline ends. CDR1 SEHNR and CDR2 FQNEAQ come from the germline V gene (reference sequence). The CDR3 sequence: CASRPSGVGTEAFF. Here the CDR3 DNA reads TGTGCCAGCAGGCCGTCGGGAGTAGGGACTGAAGCTTTCTTT.

There are a few counts of this clone. The chain joins TRBV4-2 to TRBJ1-4, with a tentative D call TRBD1 (5 bases). Germline assignment: CDR1 LGHNA and CDR2 YNFKEQ. There are 11 residues in the CDR3. V lost 1 base, J lost 14 bases, and 8 bases lay in between. The CDR3 coding sequence is TGTGCCAGCAGCCAAGGACAGTCTCTGTTTTTT. It translates to CASSQGQSLFF.

The CDR3 DNA sequence: TGTGCCAGCAGCCTCGGACAGTACTACGAGCAGTACTTC. This encodes CASSLGQYYEQYF. This rearrangement joins TRBV5-6 to TRBJ2-7, with D perhaps matching TRBD1 (6 bases). CDR1 SGHDT and CDR2 YYEEEE come from the germline V gene. Trimming left V 4 bases short and J 3 bases short, with 11 bases between. CDR3 length: 13 residues. Filled out from reference TRBV5-6 and TRBJ2-7, the complete variable domain reads DAGVTQSPTHLIKTRGQQVTLRCSPKSGHDTVSWYQQALGQGPQFIFQYYEEEERQRGNFPDRFSGHQFPNYSSELNVNALLLGDSALYLCASSLGQYYEQYFGPGTRLTVT.

The chain links TRBV25-1 to TRBJ2-7; weak D call: TRBD2 (6 bases). Trimming took 4 bases from V and 4 from J, leaving 14 bases between them. The germline V gene encodes CDR1 MGHDK and CDR2 SYGVNS. The CDR3 covers 14 residues. The CDR3 is CASSGGRRPYEQYF. In nucleotides, the CDR3 is TGTGCCAGCAGTGGGGGGAGGAGACCTTACGAGCAGTACTTC.

The gene calls are TRBV4-1 and TRBJ2-5; 13 positions agree with TRBD2. The V gene's germline CDR1 is MGHRA and CDR2 YSYEKL. This CDR3 spans 15 amino acids. V was clipped by 6 bases and J by 5 bases; unmatched bases: 6. CDR3 nucleotides: TGCGCCAGCAGAAGACTAGCGGGGGGAGAGGAGACCCAGTACTTC. This gives the protein CASRRLAGGEETQYF.

This chain uses TRBV27 with TRBJ1-2, with 9 bases fitting TRBD1. This CDR3 contains 14 residues. CDR1 MNHEY and CDR2 SMNVEV come from the germline V gene (reference sequence). Losses at the gene ends were 5 bases for V and 3 bases for J; bases not matched to a gene: 4. Written as DNA, the CDR3 is TGTGCCAGCAGTCGAGACAGGGGGGACTATGGCTACACCTTC. Amino acids: CASSRDRGDYGYTF.

This chain joins TRBV6-6 and TRBJ1-4, with 10 positions matching TRBD1. Per the germline V gene, CDR1 is MNHNY and CDR2 is SVGAGI (reference sequence). This CDR3 has 14 amino acids. V was pared by 6 bases and J by 5 bases, with 3 bases of the junction left unmatched. Here the CDR3 reads CASSPGQGNEKLFF. In DNA form, the CDR3 reads TGTGCCAGCAGCCCGGGACAGGGGAATGAAAAACTGTTTTTT.

This sequence joins TRBV6-6 and TRBJ2-2; the match to TRBD2 covers 9 bases. CDR3 size: 15 residues. Germline CDR1 reads MNHNY; CDR2 reads SVGAGI (reference sequence). V lost 3 bases and J lost 5; bases outside the gene matches: 4. The CDR3 sequence is CASSYLAGRTGELFF. The CDR3, as DNA: TGTGCCAGCAGTTATCTAGCGGGGAGGACCGGGGAGCTGTTTTTT.

This chain connects TRBV4-1 to TRBJ2-5, with a weak D call TRBD2 (6 bases). Germline CDR1 and CDR2: MGHRA and YSYEKL. The V gene lost 4 bases and the J gene lost 1 base, with 13 bases spanning the gap. This CDR3 contains 15 residues. The CDR3 here is CASSPRPGLQETQYF. As DNA, the CDR3 is TGCGCCAGCAGCCCGCGCCCGGGACTCCAAGAGACCCAGTACTTC.

The J gene is TRBJ2-7, the V gene TRBV7-2; D gene ambiguous. CDR3 length equals 12 residues. V dropped 1 base and J dropped 7 bases, with 8 bases sitting between them. Looked up from germline, CDR1 is SGHTA and CDR2 is FQGNSA. The CDR3, as DNA: TGTGCCAGCAGCTTAGTTAGTTATGAGCAGTACTTC. It is translated as CASSLVSYEQYF.